These 10 T cell receptor beta chains originate from one sample sequenced in a study of blood T cell repertoires in COVID-19. Only in-frame clones appear in the TCRdb table, and some are missing; sequencing was by immunoSEQ multiplex PCR. The table has about 220,000 clones, around 90% seen once. The specimen was PBMCs or T cells enriched from blood (not recorded which). Every receptor here comes from a woman aged 25 to 39 with acute COVID-19.

In its sample, this clone was seen once. V is TRBV30 and J is TRBJ1-4; D is unclear. Trimming cost V 6 bases and J 8 bases, with 16 bases left between them. Germline V lookup: CDR1 GTSNPN, CDR2 SVGIG (reference sequence). The CDR3 has 13 amino acids. CDR3 nucleotides: TGTGCCTGTGACCGGTCCCTCGGGGAAAAACTGTTTTTT. As protein: CACDRSLGEKLFF.

The chain uses TRBV4-3 and TRBJ1-3; D gene unclear. V lost 0 bases to trimming and J lost 0 bases, with 9 bases between them. This CDR3 spans 16 amino acids. Germline lookup yields CDR1 LGHNA and CDR2 YSLEER. CDR3 nucleotide sequence: TGCGCCAGCAGCCAAGATCTACAGTCCTCTGGAAACACCATATATTTT. This sequence encodes CASSQDLQSSGNTIYF.

The CDR3 region has the DNA TGTGCCAGCAGCTCATACCAGGGTACCTACGAGCAGTACTTC. It yields the protein CASSSYQGTYEQYF. This sequence joins TRBV7-9 and TRBJ2-7; possible D gene TRBD1, 5 bases. The ends were cut back, 4 bases at V and 2 bases at J, with 12 bases in the middle. CDR3 size: 14 residues. Germline assignment: CDR1 SEHNR and CDR2 FQNEAQ (reference sequence). Full variable domain (rest looked up from reference TRBV7-9 and TRBJ2-7): DTGVSQNPRHKITKRGQNVTFRCDPISEHNRLYWYRQTLGQGPEFLTYFQNEAQLEKSRLLSDRFSAERPKGSFSTLEIQRTEQGDSAMYLCASSSYQGTYEQYFGPGTRLTVT.

On this clone: Other DNA sequences from this sample encode an identical CDR3 as well. V and J are TRBV19 and TRBJ1-1, with D unclear. The length of the CDR3 is 12 residues. The ends were cut back, 3 bases at V and 6 bases at J, with 8 bases in the middle. Germline V CDR1 and CDR2: LNHDA, SQIVND (reference sequence). CDR3 amino acids: CASSILGSEAFF. The CDR3 DNA follows: TGTGCCAGTAGTATCCTAGGATCTGAAGCTTTCTTT.

The genes are TRBV29-1 and TRBJ1-3; D is undetermined. The V gene lost 6 bases and the J gene lost 3 bases, with 9 bases spanning the gap. CDR1 and CDR2 from the germline V gene are SQVTM and ANQGSEA. This CDR3 comprises 12 residues. CDR3 residues: CSVASDGNTIYF. The CDR3 DNA reads as TGCAGCGTGGCTTCAGATGGAAACACCATATATTTT.

The rearrangement joins TRBV3-1 (or the pseudogene TRBV3-2) to TRBJ2-2, with D perhaps TRBD1 (6 bases). Looked up from germline, CDR1 is LGHDT and CDR2 is YNNKEL (reference sequence). V lost 8 bases and J 7 bases, leaving 11 bases between the germline ends. This CDR3 has 12 residues. CDR3 sequence reads: CASGRQVGELFF. The CDR3 region has the DNA TGTGCCAGCGGACGACAGGTCGGGGAGCTGTTTTTT.

The genes are TRBV10-2 and TRBJ1-5, with D unresolved. Trimming cost V 8 bases and J 0 bases, with 8 bases left between them. This CDR3 contains 13 residues. Looked up from germline, CDR1 is WSHSY and CDR2 is SAAADI. Written as DNA, the CDR3 is TGCGCCAGCCAGAGGTATAGCAATCAGCCCCAGCATTTT. Residues: CASQRYSNQPQHF.

The V call is TRBV6-6, the J call TRBJ1-6, with 9 bases identical to TRBD1. V lost 8 bases to trimming and J lost 7 bases; unmatched junction nucleotides: 9. The germline CDR1 and CDR2 sequences are MNHNY and SVGAGI (reference sequence). This CDR3 region has 15 residues. The CDR3 here is CASLIQGAQNSPLHF. The CDR3 region has the DNA TGTGCCAGCTTGATACAGGGGGCGCAAAATTCACCCCTCCACTTT.

This chain joins TRBV12-2 and TRBJ1-1; the listed D gene, TRBD1, was not tested against the DNA. TRBV12-2 is described as a pseudogene. This CDR3 spans 16 amino acids. The CDR3 spells CASRLRDRGELTEAFF. DNA of the CDR3: TGTGCAAGTCGCTTAAGGGACAGGGGGGAATTGACTGAAGCTTTCTTT.

This clone was recorded a few times. The chain couples TRBV5-1 to TRBJ1-1; 7 bases align to TRBD1. V lost 3 bases to trimming and J lost 1 base; unmatched junction nucleotides: 6. The CDR3 has 15 amino acids. Germline loops: CDR1 SGHRS, CDR2 YFSETQ. CDR3 amino acids: CASSYLTGENTEAFF. CDR3 DNA sequence: TGCGCCAGCAGCTACCTCACAGGGGAGAACACTGAAGCTTTCTTT.